The present TCR beta chain was sequenced within a study of OX40 agonist ivuxolimab in advanced cancers. Whole-study context: Every 2 weeks, patients received ivuxolimab intravenously, dosed at 0.01 to 10 mg/kg.

Germline CDR1 SGDLS, CDR2 YYNGEE. This CDR3 is built from 15 residues. Trimming stripped 0 bases from V and 0 bases from J, with 8 bases between. Study-wide results and limits: The study did not work out the antigen specificity of the expanded peripheral T cells.

Clones were read by immunoSEQ multiplex PCR, and TCRdb kept only the in-frame ones, dropping some. Among approximately 79,000 clones listed, about 90% were seen once. With respect to this clone: The antigen remains unidentified.

The chain uses TRBV9 and TRBJ2-3; D possibly corresponds to TRBD1 (5 bases). This TCR came from an adult with an advanced solid tumor such as melanoma, head and neck, liver or kidney cancer. Material: CD4+ or CD8+ T cells sorted from blood, obtained in a trial of the OX40 agonist ivuxolimab. As DNA, the CDR3 is TGTGCCAGCAGCGTAGGGGGCAGTAGCACAGATACGCAGTATTTT. It translates to CASSVGGSSTDTQYF. Filled out from reference TRBV9 and TRBJ2-3, the complete variable domain reads DSGVTQTPKHLITATGQRVTLRCSPRSGDLSVYWYQQSLDQGLQFLIQYYNGEERAKGNILERFSAQQFPDLHSELNLSSLELGDSALYFCASSVGGSSTDTQYFGPGTRLTVL.